This is a list of T cell receptor beta chains from one sample in a study of blood T cell repertoires in COVID-19. Produced via immunoSEQ multiplex PCR; TCRdb's table is partial and in-frame only. The table lists roughly 110,000 clones, 80% to 85% of them singletons. The sample taken for sequencing was peripheral blood. These receptor sequences come from a man between 70 and 80 years old with acute or convalescent COVID-19. The CDR3 runs from the conserved cysteine through the conserved F or W. The D gene is left open where the match is weak. Size tells how often a clone was seen (once, few, many) or the class of an expanded clone, and some rows leave it out.

.,TRBV5-1,TRBJ2-7,.,CASRIDSTVYEQYF,TGCGCCAGCAGAATAGATAGTACAGTGTACGAGCAGTACTTC
few,TRBV5-1,TRBJ2-5,TRBD1,CASSQGTGNQETQYF,TGCGCCAGCAGCCAAGGGACAGGCAACCAAGAGACCCAGTACTTC
.,TRBV5-1,TRBJ2-3,.,CASRVGYQGTDTQYF,TGCGCCAGCAGGGTTGGCTACCAGGGAACAGATACGCAGTATTTT
.,TRBV15,TRBJ1-6,TRBD1,CATSVTTGASSPLHF,TGTGCCACCAGCGTAACTACAGGGGCGTCGTCACCCCTCCACTTT
.,TRBV5-1,TRBJ2-7,TRBD2,CASSLAGASGVKTYEQYF,TGCGCCAGCAGCTTGGCCGGTGCTAGCGGGGTAAAAACCTACGAGCAGTACTTC
.,TRBV18,TRBJ2-7,.,CASSPPGTNSGREQYF,TGTGCCAGCTCACCCCCCGGGACAAACTCAGGTCGGGAGCAGTACTTC
.,TRBV19,TRBJ1-2,TRBD1,CASSIGTGGSSYGYTF,TGTGCCAGTAGTATCGGGACAGGGGGCTCTAGCTATGGCTACACCTTC
.,TRBV14,TRBJ2-2,.,CASSPRLTGELFF,TGTGCCAGCAGCCCTCGTCTCACCGGGGAGCTGTTTTTT
.,TRBV21-1,TRBJ2-1,.,CASSKDGGPSSYNEQFF,TGTGCCAGCAGCAAAGACGGGGGACCCAGCTCCTACAATGAGCAGTTCTTC
.,TRBV13,TRBJ1-2,.,CASSLPGVNYGYTF,TGTGCCAGCAGCTTACCAGGCGTGAACTATGGCTACACCTTC
.,TRBV29-1,TRBJ1-1,.,CSVYYAEAFF,TGCAGCGTTTATTATGCTGAAGCTTTCTTT
.,TRBV5-4,TRBJ1-2,.,CASSLADYGYTF,TGTGCCAGCAGCTTGGCAGACTATGGCTACACCTTC
.,TRBV9,TRBJ2-3,TRBD2,CASSATSGGVTDTQYF,TGTGCCAGCAGCGCGACTAGCGGGGGGGTAACAGATACGCAGTATTTT
.,TRBV6-5,TRBJ2-4,TRBD1,CASSYTQGAGENIQYF,TGTGCCAGCAGTTACACACAGGGGGCAGGCGAAAACATTCAGTACTTC
once,TRBV19,TRBJ2-5,.,CASSISNQETQYF,TGTGCCAGTAGTATATCCAACCAAGAGACCCAGTACTTC
.,TRBV19,TRBJ1-2,TRBD1,CASRTLRPGQEVYDGYTF,TGTGCCAGTAGAACATTACGACCGGGACAGGAGGTCTACGATGGCTACACCTTC
few,TRBV2,TRBJ2-5,.,CASYGQIQETQYF,TGTGCCAGCTATGGACAGATACAAGAGACCCAGTACTTC
.,TRBV5-4,TRBJ2-7,.,CASSFPRGSYEQYF,TGTGCCAGCAGCTTCCCCCGGGGCTCCTACGAGCAGTACTTC
.,TRBV27,TRBJ1-1,TRBD1,CASSPLGTGIGSTEAFF,TGTGCCAGCAGCCCCCTCGGGACAGGGATAGGTAGCACTGAAGCTTTCTTT
.,TRBV5-1,TRBJ2-3,TRBD2,CASSLRGGTDTQYF,TGCGCCAGCAGCTTGCGGGGGGGCACAGATACGCAGTATTTT
once,TRBV9,TRBJ1-6,.,CASSVGEVESPLHF,TGTGCCAGCAGCGTGGGTGAGGTTGAATCACCCCTCCACTTT
many,TRBV19,TRBJ1-6,.,CASGKGRESPLHF,TGTGCCAGTGGGAAGGGTCGGGAGTCACCCCTCCACTTT
.,TRBV9,TRBJ2-5,TRBD2,CASSAPAGGGGVETQYF,TGTGCCAGCAGCGCCCCGGCGGGTGGCGGGGGGGTGGAGACCCAGTACTTC
.,TRBV4-1,TRBJ2-1,.,CASSQEESGGVDEQFF,TGCGCCAGCAGCCAAGAGGAGTCCGGGGGAGTCGATGAGCAGTTCTTC
.,TRBV19,TRBJ1-2,.,CASSATGGIWYGYTF,TGTGCCAGTAGTGCTACCGGCGGGATTTGGTATGGCTACACCTTC